These T cell receptor beta chains were read from a single sample in a study of cytomegalovirus exposure and HLA in healthy donors. Sequenced by immunoSEQ multiplex PCR; TCRdb stores in-frame clones only, minus some. This sample has roughly 110,000 clones, with 82% found just once. Sequencing was done on a sample of PBMCs. The receptors were gathered from a woman younger than 30 in good health and CMV-seronegative. Each CDR3 is given with its conserved first and last residue. A D gene is named only where the DNA matches it firmly. Only part of the rows carry a size: once, few, many, or a class if the clone is expanded.

TGCGCCAGCAGCTGGGGACGAGCTAGCGGCACAGATACGCAGTATTTT CASSWGRASGTDTQYF NA TRBJ2-3 TRBV5-1 NA
TGCGCCAGCAGTGCAATTACAGGGGGGCAAGAGACCCAGTACTTC CASSAITGGQETQYF NA TRBJ2-5 TRBV10-1 TRBD1
TGTGCCAGCGGAGGGCCAGATACGCAGTATTTT CASGGPDTQYF NA TRBJ2-3 TRBV7-8 NA
TGTGCCAGCAGTTCAAGCGGGGTAGGTTCCTACAATGAGCAGTTCTTC CASSSSGVGSYNEQFF NA TRBJ2-1 TRBV28 TRBD2
TGCGCCAGTTGCCTGGGGACAGGGGCCAGTGAGCAGTTCTTC CASCLGTGASEQFF NA TRBJ2-1 TRBV5-1 TRBD1
TGTGCCAGCAGCCGACAGGGATCCAACTATGGCTACACCTTC CASSRQGSNYGYTF NA TRBJ1-2 TRBV9 TRBD1
TGTGCCAGCAGTTTACAGTCCAAAAACATTCAGTACTTC CASSLQSKNIQYF NA TRBJ2-4 TRBV27 NA
TGCACCAGCCGGGCCTTTCCTCACAGGGATCAGCCCCAGCATTTT CTSRAFPHRDQPQHF NA TRBJ1-5 TRBV1 NA
TGTGCCAGCAGTGATACAGGACAGTTCAATCAGCCCCAGCATTTT CASSDTGQFNQPQHF NA TRBJ1-5 TRBV6-1 NA
TGTGCCAGCAGCACCCGTCCGGGGAAAACCGGGGAGCTGTTTTTT CASSTRPGKTGELFF NA TRBJ2-2 TRBV7-2 NA
TGCAGTGCCAGTCTCCAAGAGACCCAGTACTTC CSASLQETQYF NA TRBJ2-5 TRBV20-1 NA
TGTGCCAGCAGCTTAGAAACAGACGAAGAGACCCAGTACTTC CASSLETDEETQYF NA TRBJ2-5 TRBV7-2 NA
TGTGCCCGAAGGACTATTATGACCGGGGAGCTGTTTTTT CARRTIMTGELFF NA TRBJ2-2 TRBV2 NA
TGTGCCACCAGCAAAGTAGAAGAGACCCAGTACTTC CATSKVEETQYF NA TRBJ2-5 TRBV15 NA
TGTGCCTGGAGTGGGGAGCGGGGAAACACCATATATTTT CAWSGERGNTIYF NA TRBJ1-3 TRBV30 NA
TGTGCCAGCAGCTTATACGCAGGGGCCTATGAAAAACTGTTTTTT CASSLYAGAYEKLFF NA TRBJ1-4 TRBV7-8 NA
TGTGCCAGCAGCTTTTCGACAGGGGTGAACACTGAAGCTTTCTTT CASSFSTGVNTEAFF NA TRBJ1-1 TRBV11-3 TRBD1
TGTGCCAGCAGCGGTCTGGACAGGGGACCGAACACTGAAGCTTTCTTT CASSGLDRGPNTEAFF NA TRBJ1-1 TRBV7-9 TRBD1
TGTGCCAGCTCACCAAACACCGGGACAGTGAACGATCAGCCCCAGCATTTT CASSPNTGTVNDQPQHF once TRBJ1-5 TRBV18 TRBD1
TGTGCCAGCAGCAAAGCGGAGGGTCCCCCTGGAAACACCATATATTTT CASSKAEGPPGNTIYF NA TRBJ1-3 TRBV21-1 NA
TGTGCCAGCTCACTTGGGACTAGCGGTGACTCCAGCTCCTACAATGAGCAGTTCTTC CASSLGTSGDSSSYNEQFF NA TRBJ2-1 TRBV18 TRBD2
TGTGCCAGCAGCCAAGATGTACTAGCGGAGACCTACGAGCAGTACTTC CASSQDVLAETYEQYF NA TRBJ2-7 TRBV4-2 TRBD2
TGCGCCAGCAGTCAATCGCTCCAGGGAGGGGGAAAACTGTTTTTT CASSQSLQGGGKLFF few TRBJ1-4 TRBV23-1 NA
TGTGCCAGCAGTTTCGGGTTTCGATTTGGCTACACCTTC CASSFGFRFGYTF NA TRBJ1-2 TRBV28 NA
TGTGCCAGCAGCCTCTTGGGCCGGGGGAACTATGGCTACACCTTC CASSLLGRGNYGYTF NA TRBJ1-2 TRBV28 NA
TGTGCCAGCAGCCAAAGGGGACTGGCCTACGAGCAGTACTTC CASSQRGLAYEQYF NA TRBJ2-7 TRBV7-2 NA
TGTGCCAGCTCACAGGACAGAAGATCGAACACTGAAGCTTTCTTT CASSQDRRSNTEAFF NA TRBJ1-1 TRBV18 NA
TGTGCCAGCAGTTTTCGCGGGGCACCTTATAGCAATCAGCCCCAGCATTTT CASSFRGAPYSNQPQHF NA TRBJ1-5 TRBV28 NA
TGTGCCAGCAGCTTGGAAATGACTAGCGGGGGGTGGAATGAGCAGTTCTTC CASSLEMTSGGWNEQFF NA TRBJ2-1 TRBV5-4 TRBD2
TGCGCCAGCAGCGCACGCGGCGACTCCTACAATGAGCAGTTCTTC CASSARGDSYNEQFF NA TRBJ2-1 TRBV5-1 NA
TGTGCCAGCAGCCGGACGGTGGGAGACTACAATGAGCAGTTCTTC CASSRTVGDYNEQFF NA TRBJ2-1 TRBV6-5 NA
TGTGCCAGCAGTCCGGGAAACACCATATATTTT CASSPGNTIYF NA TRBJ1-3 TRBV28 NA
TGTGCCAGCAGACCCCCCGTGGGGGCCTCGGACGAGACCCAGTACTTC CASRPPVGASDETQYF NA TRBJ2-5 TRBV5-4 NA
TGTGCCGTCCAGGGACAGGGCCTCAATCAGCCCCAGCATTTT CAVQGQGLNQPQHF NA TRBJ1-5 TRBV10-3 TRBD1
TGTGCCAGCAGTTCCCACAACACAGGGAACACTGAAGCTTTCTTT CASSSHNTGNTEAFF NA TRBJ1-1 TRBV6-5 NA
TGTGCCAGCAGCTTGGATCGGGGAAACACTGAAGCTTTCTTT CASSLDRGNTEAFF NA TRBJ1-1 TRBV5-4 NA
TGTGCCAGTAGTATTCTCGGGCAGGGGATTTTCGGAAACACCATATATTTT CASSILGQGIFGNTIYF NA TRBJ1-3 TRBV19 NA
TGTGCCAGTTCAGACAGGGCGGAACAGCCCCAGCATTTT CASSDRAEQPQHF NA TRBJ1-5 TRBV7-9 TRBD1
TGTGCCAGCACCACCCAGGGGAGAGGTGGAAACACCATATATTTT CASTTQGRGGNTIYF NA TRBJ1-3 TRBV28 NA
TGTGCCAGCAGCGCTCAGAGGGTTAATGAAAAACTGTTTTTT CASSAQRVNEKLFF NA TRBJ1-4 TRBV7-2 NA
TGCGCCAGCAGCGCCGGGACTAGCGGCTATACCGGGGAGCTGTTTTTT CASSAGTSGYTGELFF NA TRBJ2-2 TRBV5-1 TRBD2
TGTGCCAGCAGCTTGGGGCAGGGATCTAATGAAAAACTGTTTTTT CASSLGQGSNEKLFF few TRBJ1-4 TRBV5-5 NA
TGTGCCAGCTCACCGGCGGGCCCAAGCTTCTCTGGGGCCAACGTCCTGACTTTC CASSPAGPSFSGANVLTF NA TRBJ2-6 TRBV18 NA
TGTGCCAGCAGCTCCGGGACAGGGGAGGGGGGGACCCAGTACTTC CASSSGTGEGGTQYF NA TRBJ2-5 TRBV7-9 TRBD1
TGTGCCAGCAGTGTTGGGGGACACGGGCAGCCCCAGCATTTT CASSVGGHGQPQHF once TRBJ1-5 TRBV6-4 NA
TGTGCCAGCAGCTCCCTCGGTCCTGTTCAGCCCCAGCATTTT CASSSLGPVQPQHF NA TRBJ1-5 TRBV7-2 NA